The 3 T cell receptor beta chains below come from one sample, sequenced in a study of shared clonotypes between healthy human individuals. Terminally differentiated effector memory CD45RA+ cells were excluded by CCR7 positive selection of CD45RO-negative cells. TCRdb's table, derived via immunoSEQ multiplex PCR, lists solely in-frame clones and lacks some. The repertoire consists of under 2,000,000 clones, with roughly 95% occurring once and the leading ten covering around 1.2%. Material for sequencing was naive CD8+ T cells sorted from blood. The receptors originated from a man between 18 and 29 years old in good health.

The rearrangement uses TRBV6-5 and TRBJ2-1; possible D gene TRBD1, 5 bases. The CDR3 is 15 residues long. The ends were cut back, 2 bases at V and 6 bases at J, with 14 bases in the middle. Germline lookup yields CDR1 MNHEY and CDR2 SVGAGI. The CDR3 DNA reads TGTGCCAGCAGTTACCGAACTGCAGGGCCCAATGAGCAGTTCTTC. Its protein is CASSYRTAGPNEQFF.

The V call is TRBV4-1, the J call TRBJ1-5, with 10 bases aligning to TRBD1. Germline-derived CDR1 and CDR2 are MGHRA and YSYEKL. The ends lost 7 bases at V and 3 bases at J; junction bases unmatched: 6. The CDR3 loop spans 15 amino acids. The CDR3 DNA is TGCGCCAGCACCGCGGACAGGGGGTACAATCAGCCCCAGCATTTT. This sequence encodes CASTADRGYNQPQHF.

This clone has just a few counts. V gene TRBV4-1 combines with J gene TRBJ1-1; D is ambiguous. The ends were cut back, 4 bases at V and 3 bases at J, with 9 bases in the middle. CDR1 and CDR2 from the germline V gene are MGHRA and YSYEKL. CDR3 size: 13 residues. The CDR3 DNA reads TGCGCCAGCAGCCTGTCGTTGGACACTGAAGCTTTCTTT. Protein: CASSLSLDTEAFF.